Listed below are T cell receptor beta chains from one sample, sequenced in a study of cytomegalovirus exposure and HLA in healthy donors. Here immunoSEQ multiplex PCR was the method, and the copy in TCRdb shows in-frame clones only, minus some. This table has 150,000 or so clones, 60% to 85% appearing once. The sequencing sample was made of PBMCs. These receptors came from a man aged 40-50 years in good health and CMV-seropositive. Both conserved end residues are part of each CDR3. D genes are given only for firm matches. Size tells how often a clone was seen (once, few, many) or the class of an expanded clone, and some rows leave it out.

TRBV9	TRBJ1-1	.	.	TGTGCCAGCAGCGTCGACGGAGTAACGAACACTGAAGCTTTCTTT	CASSVDGVTNTEAFF
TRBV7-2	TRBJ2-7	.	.	TGTGCCAGCAGCTTAAAGGGACACACTTCCTACGAGCAGTACTTC	CASSLKGHTSYEQYF
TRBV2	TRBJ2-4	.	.	TGTGCCAGCAGCTCGCGGGGTAGGGATCTTCAGTACTTC	CASSSRGRDLQYF
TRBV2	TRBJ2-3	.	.	TGTGCCAGCAGTTATGCAAGGGGTGTCACAGATACGCAGTATTTT	CASSYARGVTDTQYF
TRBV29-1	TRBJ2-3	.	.	TGCAGCGTCGGTACTAGGACTAGCACAGATACGCAGTATTTT	CSVGTRTSTDTQYF
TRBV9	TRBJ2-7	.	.	TGTGCCAGCAGCGTAGTAGGGACTTCTAACTACGAGCAGTACTTC	CASSVVGTSNYEQYF
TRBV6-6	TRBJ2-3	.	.	TGTGCCAGCAGCTTTAGCACAGATACGCAGTATTTT	CASSFSTDTQYF
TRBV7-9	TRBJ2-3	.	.	TGTGCCAGCAGCTCATCGGGACTCTACACAGATACGCAGTATTTT	CASSSSGLYTDTQYF
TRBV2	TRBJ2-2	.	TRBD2	TGTGCCAGCAGCTCACTAGCGGGAGTAGGCGGGGAGCTGTTTTTT	CASSSLAGVGGELFF
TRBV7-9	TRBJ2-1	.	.	TGTGCCAGCAGCTTAGATGCGACTCCTACGACGTTCTTC	CASSLDATPTTFF
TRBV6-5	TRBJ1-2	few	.	TGTGCCACCGGGGAACAGGGTTTAAGCTACACCTTC	CATGEQGLSYTF
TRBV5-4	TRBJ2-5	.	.	TGTGCCAGCAGCCTGGACTTGGCGGGTGGGACCCAGTACTTC	CASSLDLAGGTQYF
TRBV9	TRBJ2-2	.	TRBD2	TGTGCCAGCAGCGTCACGACTAGCGGGAGGCGGGTGGCCGGGGAGCTGTTTTTT	CASSVTTSGRRVAGELFF
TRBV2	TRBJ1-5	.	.	TGTGCCAGCAGTAATAGGCTAGGGGCCTTCCAGCATTTT	CASSNRLGAFQHF
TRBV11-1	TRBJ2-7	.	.	TGTGCCAGCAGCCCAGGGACTGGCTACGAGCAGTACTTC	CASSPGTGYEQYF
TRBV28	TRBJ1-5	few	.	TGTGCCAGCAGCCCCTTAGATGCGCGGGCCCAGCATTTT	CASSPLDARAQHF
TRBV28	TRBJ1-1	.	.	TGTGCCAGCGGAGATTTGGTAGGTAATGGGAACACTGAAGCTTTCTTT	CASGDLVGNGNTEAFF
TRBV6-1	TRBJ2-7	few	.	TGTGCCAGCAGGGAGGCAGGGGACTCCTACGAGCAGTACTTC	CASREAGDSYEQYF
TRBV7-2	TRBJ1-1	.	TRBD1	TGTGCCAGCAGCGTACAGGGGTGGGGCACTGAAGCTTTCTTT	CASSVQGWGTEAFF
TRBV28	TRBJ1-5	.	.	TGTGCCAGCCGCTCAAACAGGCGGCGGCAGCCCCAGCATTTT	CASRSNRRRQPQHF
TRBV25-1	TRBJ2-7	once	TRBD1	TGTGCCAGCAGTGCCGGGACAGGCTACGAGCAGTACTTC	CASSAGTGYEQYF
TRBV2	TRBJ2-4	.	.	TGTGCCAGCAGTGTTGCAGGGTTTACAGCCAAAAACATTCAGTACTTC	CASSVAGFTAKNIQYF
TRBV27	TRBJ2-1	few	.	TGTGCCAGCAGTTTAGGACAGATATACATGAATGAGCAGTTCTTC	CASSLGQIYMNEQFF
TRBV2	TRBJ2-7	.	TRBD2	TGTGCCAGCCGGTTCTCGGCGGGGGATCCCTACGAGCAGTACTTC	CASRFSAGDPYEQYF
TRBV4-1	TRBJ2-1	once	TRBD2	TGCGCCAGCAGCCAAGTGACTAGCGCGTCCTACAATGAGCAGTTCTTC	CASSQVTSASYNEQFF
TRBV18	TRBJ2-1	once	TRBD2	TGTGCCAGCGCGAGCGGGAGTAGTAGGAATGAGCAGTTCTTC	CASASGSSRNEQFF
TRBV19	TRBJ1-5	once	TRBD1	TGTGCCAGTAGTATAACGGACAGGGGGAATCAGCCCCAGCATTTT	CASSITDRGNQPQHF
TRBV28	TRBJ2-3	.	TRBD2	TGTGCCAGCAGGACGACTAGCGGGAGAAGCACAGATACGCAGTATTTT	CASRTTSGRSTDTQYF